This TCR beta chain appears in the sequencing data of a study of human T cells and chemical hapten exposure (dated by TCRdb to the early 2020s). General notes on the study: For sensitization, 2% DPC in acetone was applied to a roughly 2 cm by roughly 2 cm area of upper inner arm skin. Throughout the study period of roughly 24 weeks, patients also received therapeutic DPC doses to the scalp every week. Patch testing was performed on the upper back with Finn chambers containing 0.01% DPC, and the patch tests were scored after 6 days according to International Contact Dermatitis Research Group standards. Most of the patients in the cohort were female, and the cohort covered alopecia areata with under or over 50% scalp involvement, alopecia totalis and alopecia universalis. Libraries were combined into a pool for sequencing, and differences in TCR yield between samples came mainly from small differences in library volumes within the pool. The study tracked peripheral blood TCR repertoire changes in vivo during primary and secondary sensitization to the hapten diphenylcyclopropenone (DPC) in alopecia patients. Patient blood was sampled pre-sensitization (week 0) and at 2, 6 and about 24 weeks after DPC sensitization. Approximately 30 alopecia patients provided blood for TCR sequencing at one to four time points (pre-sensitization, 2, 6 and 24 weeks).

Taken with the paper, the label for time point translates to: patch test 2, 6 weeks after DPC sensitization. Interpreted using the paper, the treatment or condition label stands for: therapeutic diphenylcyclopropenone sensitization with weekly scalp DPC. At every patch-test visit, the blood draw took place before the patch test was put on. Eligible patients were aged 18 to 70, diagnosed with alopecia, deemed suitable for DPC therapy, and excluded if pregnant. Total RNA was isolated from unfractionated whole blood collected in Tempus Blood RNA tubes. V was cut back by 3 bases and J by 5 bases, leaving a gap of 9 bases between them. The cysteine opens and the phenylalanine closes a CDR3 of 12 amino acids. Of all the DNA, just the CDR3 is kept, 36 bases in frame from base 1. The germline V gene sets CDR1 to SQVTM and CDR2 to ANQGSEA. Library method: RACE. Sequencing relied on a NextSeq 500. During library preparation, unique molecular identifiers were attached to individual cDNA molecules so that TCRs could be counted in a quantitative, reproducible way. From each blood RNA sample, both TCR alpha and TCR beta chains were sequenced. As for the original processing: Samples had a median of around 92,000 TCRs, with a range from about 23,224 to 690,600. The Decombinator software suite was used to annotate V, J and CDR3 in the TCR reads. For PS versus PT1 abundance plots, all samples were subsampled to the same number of TCRs (28,000). Expanded TCRs were defined as absent before sensitization and observed at least eight times at the 2-week time point. Using fastp trimming at Q25 and MiXCR clonotype assembly, TCRdb reanalyzed the public sequencing data and kept in-frame beta chains. Each CDR3 protein gets just one entry, which takes the most common genes and DNA from the rows behind it. TCRdb, not the original authors, processed these V and J calls. The sample contains 80,000 to 95,000 distinct CDR3 sequences, more than 9.5% of them found a single time. Under 2.5% of the sample is taken by the ten largest.

Of note for this clonotype: The target of this receptor is not known. Base quality data are lacking; no much larger clone is found one base away.

Here is what the overall study found, with its caveats: The number of TCRs above 1 in 1000 frequency did not change with DPC sensitization; there was no evidence of global repertoire structure alterations. After repeated subsampling, the strength of the expansion versus patch-test correlation and the threshold at which it became significant changed. Significantly more large CDR3 similarity clusters were formed by expanded TCRs than by pre-sensitization or healthy control sets, consistent with antigen-driven responses. Alopecia, a presumed autoimmune disease, was present in all patients, so the immune response of the patients might differ from that of healthy individuals. A positive correlation was found between the number of PT1 expanded TCRs and patch test score, with significance reached at thresholds 8, 16 and 32 but not 4.

This receptor was obtained from a man in his forties with alopecia areata. Some clones in this sample may be carry-over from other donors' samples. The chain is encoded by TRBV29-1 joined to TRBJ2-3, with the identity of the D gene unclear. This specimen consisted of whole blood, obtained in connection with sensitization to the hapten diphenylcyclopropenone (DPC). The sequenced DNA is TGCAGCGTTGATAAGGGTGTAGATACGCAGTATTTT. This is translated as CSVDKGVDTQYF.